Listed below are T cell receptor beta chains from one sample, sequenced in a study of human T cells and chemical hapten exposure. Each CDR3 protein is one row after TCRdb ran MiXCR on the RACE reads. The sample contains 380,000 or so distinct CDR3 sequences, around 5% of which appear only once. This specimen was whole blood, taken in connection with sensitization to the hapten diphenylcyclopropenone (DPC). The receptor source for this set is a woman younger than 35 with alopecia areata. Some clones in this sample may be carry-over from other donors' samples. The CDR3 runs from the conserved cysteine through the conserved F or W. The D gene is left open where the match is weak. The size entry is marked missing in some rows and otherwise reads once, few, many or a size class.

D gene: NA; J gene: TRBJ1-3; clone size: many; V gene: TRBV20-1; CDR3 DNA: TGCAGTGCTAGGACAGCCGGAAACACCATATATTTT; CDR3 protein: CSARTAGNTIYF
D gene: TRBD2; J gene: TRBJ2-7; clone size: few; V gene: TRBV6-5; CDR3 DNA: TGTGCCAGCAGCTTAACTAGCGGGGGCTACGAGCAGTACTTC; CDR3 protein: CASSLTSGGYEQYF
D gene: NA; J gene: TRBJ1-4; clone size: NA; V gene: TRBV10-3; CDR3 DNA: TGTGCCATCAGTGGTGGGGGAGTAGGTGAAAAACTGTTTTTT; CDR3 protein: CAISGGGVGEKLFF
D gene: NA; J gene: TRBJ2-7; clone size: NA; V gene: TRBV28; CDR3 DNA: TGTGCCAGCAGCCCCCCGCGTGGGACCTACGAGCAGTACTTC; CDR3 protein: CASSPPRGTYEQYF
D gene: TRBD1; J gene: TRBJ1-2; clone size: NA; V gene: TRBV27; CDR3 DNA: TGTGCCAGCAGTTTCTCTGACAGGGAGAGGGGAGGCTACACCTTC; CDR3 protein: CASSFSDRERGGYTF
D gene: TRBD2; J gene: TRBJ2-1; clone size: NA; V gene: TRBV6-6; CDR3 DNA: TGTGCCAGCAGTTACACGACTAGCGGGGCTAGGGATGAGCAGTTCTTC; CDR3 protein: CASSYTTSGARDEQFF
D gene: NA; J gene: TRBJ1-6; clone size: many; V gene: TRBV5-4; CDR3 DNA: TGTGCCAGCAGCGATATGAAGGGAGTTGATTCACCCCTCCACTTT; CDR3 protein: CASSDMKGVDSPLHF
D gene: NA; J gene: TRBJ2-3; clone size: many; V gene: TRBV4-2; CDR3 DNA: TGTGCCAGCAGCCAAGATGGGGATTCCCCTAGCACAGATACGCAGTATTTT; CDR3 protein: CASSQDGDSPSTDTQYF
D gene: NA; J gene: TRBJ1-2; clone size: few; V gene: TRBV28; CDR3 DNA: TGTGCCAGCAGTTTACCCGAGTACGGGTATGGCTACACCTTC; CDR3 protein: CASSLPEYGYGYTF
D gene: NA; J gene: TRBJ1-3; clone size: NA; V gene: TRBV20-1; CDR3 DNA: TGCAGTGCTAGAGTCGAAGATCTCTCTGGAAACACCATATATTTT; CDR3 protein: CSARVEDLSGNTIYF
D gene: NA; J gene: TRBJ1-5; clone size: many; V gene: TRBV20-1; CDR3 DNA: TGCAGTGCTAGAGATCGGGAAAGGGGGGTTCAGCCCCAGCATTTT; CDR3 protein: CSARDRERGVQPQHF
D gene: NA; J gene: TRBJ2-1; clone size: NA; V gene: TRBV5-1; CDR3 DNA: TGCGCCAGCAGCCCTAGGGTGAATCCGGGGTACAATGAGCAGTTCTTC; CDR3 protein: CASSPRVNPGYNEQFF
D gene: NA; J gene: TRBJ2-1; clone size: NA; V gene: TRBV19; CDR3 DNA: TGTGCCATCTCGCCGGGGCCCAACAATGAGCAGTTCTTC; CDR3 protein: CAISPGPNNEQFF
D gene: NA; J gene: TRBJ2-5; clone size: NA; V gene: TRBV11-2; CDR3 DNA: TGTGCCAGCAGCTCCCGCACGGGGGCCCAGTACTTC; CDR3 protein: CASSSRTGAQYF
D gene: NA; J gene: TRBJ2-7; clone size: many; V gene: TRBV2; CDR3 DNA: TGTGCCAGCGGGAACCGGGACACCCACGAGCAGTACTTC; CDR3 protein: CASGNRDTHEQYF
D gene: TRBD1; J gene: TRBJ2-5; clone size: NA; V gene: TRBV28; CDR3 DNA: TGTGCCAGCAGTTCCCCGGGGACAGGGGGAGAGACCCAGTACTTC; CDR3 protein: CASSSPGTGGETQYF
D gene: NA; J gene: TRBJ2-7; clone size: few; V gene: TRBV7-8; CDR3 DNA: TGTGCCAGCAGCTCGGGTACGGCCCCCAACTACGAGCAGTACTTC; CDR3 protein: CASSSGTAPNYEQYF
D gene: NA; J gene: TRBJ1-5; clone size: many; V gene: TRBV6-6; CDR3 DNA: TGTGCCAGCAGGGAGACAGGTAATAGCAATCAGCCCCAGCATTTT; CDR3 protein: CASRETGNSNQPQHF
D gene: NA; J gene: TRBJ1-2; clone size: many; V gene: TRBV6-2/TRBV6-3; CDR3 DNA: TGTGCCAGCAGTTACGTACTTGATGGCTACACCTTC; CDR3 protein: CASSYVLDGYTF
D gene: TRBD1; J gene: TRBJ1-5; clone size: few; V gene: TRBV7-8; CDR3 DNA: TGTGCCAGCAGGGAAACAGGGGCTCAGCCCCAGCATTTT; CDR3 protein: CASRETGAQPQHF
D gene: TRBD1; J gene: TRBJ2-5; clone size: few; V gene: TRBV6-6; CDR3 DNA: TGTGCCACCTCAACGGGACAGTTTTATCAAGAGACCCAGTACTTC; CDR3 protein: CATSTGQFYQETQYF
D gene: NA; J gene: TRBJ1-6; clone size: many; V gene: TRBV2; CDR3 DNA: TGTGCCAGCAGTGATTCGGGGGTTGGGGCGGCACCCCTCCACTTT; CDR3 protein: CASSDSGVGAAPLHF
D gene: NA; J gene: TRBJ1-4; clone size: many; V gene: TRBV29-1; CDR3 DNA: TGCAGCGTTGCAACAGGGTCGACTAATGAAAAACTGTTTTTT; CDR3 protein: CSVATGSTNEKLFF
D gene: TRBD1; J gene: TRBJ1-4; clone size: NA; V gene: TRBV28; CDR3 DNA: TGTGCCAGCTCCTTGAGGGGGCCTAGGGAAAAACTGTTTTTT; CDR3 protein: CASSLRGPREKLFF
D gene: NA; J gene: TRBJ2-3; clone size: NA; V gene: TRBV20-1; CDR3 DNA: TGCAGTGCTAGAGAACCCGCTCCTGTGAACACAGATACGCAGTATTTT; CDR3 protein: CSAREPAPVNTDTQYF
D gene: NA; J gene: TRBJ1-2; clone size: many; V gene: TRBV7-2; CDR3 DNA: TGTGCCAGCAGCGAGATGGCTGCCCCCGTACGTGGCTACACCTTC; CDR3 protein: CASSEMAAPVRGYTF
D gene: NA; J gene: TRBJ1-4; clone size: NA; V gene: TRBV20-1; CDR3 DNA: TGCAGTGCTAGACGCTTATTACAGGGCCATGGTAATGAAAAACTGTTTTTT; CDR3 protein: CSARRLLQGHGNEKLFF
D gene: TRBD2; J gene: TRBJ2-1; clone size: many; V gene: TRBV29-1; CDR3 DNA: TGCAGCGTTGTAGCGGGGGGGCGCCACAATGAGCAGTTCTTC; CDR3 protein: CSVVAGGRHNEQFF
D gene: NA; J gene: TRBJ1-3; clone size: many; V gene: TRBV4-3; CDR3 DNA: TGCGCCAGCAGCCAAGGGTCCGATTTGCTACCCTGGGGAGCGAAAATCTCTGGAAACACCATATATTTT; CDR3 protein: CASSQGSDLLPWGAKISGNTIYF
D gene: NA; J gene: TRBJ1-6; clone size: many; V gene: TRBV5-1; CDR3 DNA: TGCGCCAGCAGCTTAGGGTTTGGGGATTCACCCCTCCACTTT; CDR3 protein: CASSLGFGDSPLHF
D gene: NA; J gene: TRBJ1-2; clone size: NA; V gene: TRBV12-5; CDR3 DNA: TGTGCTAGTGGTTTGGTCCTCACTTCGGTTATTATCGAGGGCTACACCTTC; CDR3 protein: CASGLVLTSVIIEGYTF
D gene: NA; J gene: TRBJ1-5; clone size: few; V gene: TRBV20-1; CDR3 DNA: TGCAGTGCTAGAAAGGGAATAAATCAGCCCCAGCATTTT; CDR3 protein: CSARKGINQPQHF
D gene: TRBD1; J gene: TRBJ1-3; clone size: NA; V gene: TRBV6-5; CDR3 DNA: TGTGCCAGCACCCTGCGGGACAGCGACTCTGGAAACACCATATATTTT; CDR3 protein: CASTLRDSDSGNTIYF
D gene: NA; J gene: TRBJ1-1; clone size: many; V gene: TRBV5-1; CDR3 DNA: TGCGCCAGCAGCTCCCGTCCTAGGGGCACTGAAGCTTTCTTT; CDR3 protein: CASSSRPRGTEAFF
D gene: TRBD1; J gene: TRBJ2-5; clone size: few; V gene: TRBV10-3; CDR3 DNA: TGTGCCTCACAGGGGGCCGGGAGTGAGACCCAGTACTTC; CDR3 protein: CASQGAGSETQYF
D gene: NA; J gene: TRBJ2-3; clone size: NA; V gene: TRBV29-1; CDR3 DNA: TGCAGCGTTGAAGGGCTCGGGGCCCCCCGTGAGGATACGCAGTATTTT; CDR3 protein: CSVEGLGAPREDTQYF
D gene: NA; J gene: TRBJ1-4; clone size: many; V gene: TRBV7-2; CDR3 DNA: TGTGCCAGCAGCTTAAACGGCGGTAATGAAAAACTGTTTTTT; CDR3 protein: CASSLNGGNEKLFF
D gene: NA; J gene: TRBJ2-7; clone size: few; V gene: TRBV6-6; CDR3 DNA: TGTGCCAGCAGTTACGTAGGGAAACTCGAGCAGTACTTC; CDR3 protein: CASSYVGKLEQYF
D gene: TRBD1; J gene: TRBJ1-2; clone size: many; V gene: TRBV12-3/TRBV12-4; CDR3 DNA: TGTGCCAGCCGAGCCACAGGGGTCTACACCTTC; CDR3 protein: CASRATGVYTF
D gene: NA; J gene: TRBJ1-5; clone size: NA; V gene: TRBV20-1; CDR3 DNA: TGCAGTGCTAGTAAGCAGGGAGTGAGGCAGCCCCAGCATTTT; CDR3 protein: CSASKQGVRQPQHF
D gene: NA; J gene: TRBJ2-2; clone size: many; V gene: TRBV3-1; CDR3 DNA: TGTGCCAGCAGGCAATCGACAGGTCCGTCCGGGGAGCTGTTTTTT; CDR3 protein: CASRQSTGPSGELFF
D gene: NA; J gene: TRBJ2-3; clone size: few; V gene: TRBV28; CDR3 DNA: TGTGCCAGCAGTCCTCTAGCGACTAGCACAGATACGCAGTATTTT; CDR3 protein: CASSPLATSTDTQYF
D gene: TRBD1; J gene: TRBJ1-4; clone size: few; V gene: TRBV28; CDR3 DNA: TGTGCCAGCAGGTGGACAGGGGAAGGTGTTGGCGAAAAACTGTTTTTT; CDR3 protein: CASRWTGEGVGEKLFF
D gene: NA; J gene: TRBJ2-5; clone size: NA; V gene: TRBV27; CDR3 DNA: TGTGCTAGCAGCCCAAGGGCAGACCAAGAGACCCAGTACTTC; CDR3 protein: CASSPRADQETQYF